Listed below are T cell receptor beta chains from one sample, sequenced in a study of blood T cell repertoires in COVID-19. Repertoires were generated with immunoSEQ multiplex PCR, while TCRdb's copy carries only in-frame clones and drops some. This table has 150,000 to 200,000 clones, approximately 91% appearing once. Sequenced input: peripheral blood. The receptors shown here come from a man aged 18 to 29 with COVID-19, enrolled during active disease. The CDR3 runs from the conserved cysteine through the conserved F or W. D genes are given only for firm matches. The listing skips clone size in some rows; elsewhere it reads once, few, many or a size class.

CDR3 DNA	CDR3 protein	clone size	V gene	D gene	J gene
TGTGCCAGCAGCCTAGGACTAGCGGGAGCAACCGGGGAGCTGTTTTTT	CASSLGLAGATGELFF	-	TRBV7-3	TRBD2	TRBJ2-2
TGTGCCAGCAGTGCGAAGCGGTCCTACAATGAGCAGTTCTTC	CASSAKRSYNEQFF	-	TRBV2	-	TRBJ2-1
TGTGCCAGCTGGAGCTCCTACAATGAGCAGTTCTTC	CASWSSYNEQFF	-	TRBV28	-	TRBJ2-1
TGTGCCAGCAGTGGGTACGCTTACACCTCCACAGATACGCAGTATTTT	CASSGYAYTSTDTQYF	-	TRBV2	-	TRBJ2-3
TGTGCCTGGAACTTAGGAGGATACCAAGAGACCCAGTACTTC	CAWNLGGYQETQYF	-	TRBV30	-	TRBJ2-5
TGTGCCAGTAGTAGGGCTCAATCCTACAATGAGCAGTTCTTC	CASSRAQSYNEQFF	-	TRBV19	-	TRBJ2-1
TGTGCCAGCAGCCAAGACCCCCCGGGGAGCCCCTATAATTCACCCCTCCACTTT	CASSQDPPGSPYNSPLHF	-	TRBV3-1/TRBV3-2	-	TRBJ1-6
TGTGCCAGCAGTTGGACAGGGGGTTCCTACGAGCAGTACTTC	CASSWTGGSYEQYF	-	TRBV6-5	TRBD1	TRBJ2-7
TGTGCCAGCAGACCGAGCGGCTCGTCCTACAATGAGCAGTTCTTC	CASRPSGSSYNEQFF	-	TRBV13	-	TRBJ2-1
TGTGCCAGCAGTTACTCCTCAGCCGGTCGGGGGACCCAGTACTTC	CASSYSSAGRGTQYF	-	TRBV6-2/TRBV6-3	-	TRBJ2-5
TGTGCCAGCAGACCCGAGATGGCAGGGGGCTGGACTGAAGCTTTCTTT	CASRPEMAGGWTEAFF	few	TRBV28	TRBD1	TRBJ1-1
TGCAGCGTTGAATGGTCCTATTATGGCTACACCTTC	CSVEWSYYGYTF	few	TRBV29-1	-	TRBJ1-2
TGTGCCAGCATGGGACAGGGGGCGTTCGGAAACACCATATATTTT	CASMGQGAFGNTIYF	-	TRBV7-9	TRBD1	TRBJ1-3
TGTGCCAGCAGTTACTCTTCGGGAGGACCCTACGAGCAGTACTTC	CASSYSSGGPYEQYF	-	TRBV6-5	TRBD2	TRBJ2-7
TGTGCCAGCAGTCTCCCACTAGCGGGAGAGGGAAATGAGCAGTTCTTC	CASSLPLAGEGNEQFF	-	TRBV28	TRBD2	TRBJ2-1
TGCGCCAGCAGCACGACTCTAGCCGGCACCTACAATGAGCAGTTCTTC	CASSTTLAGTYNEQFF	-	TRBV5-1	-	TRBJ2-1
TGTGCCAGCAGCTTAGCGCCCAGGGGGAGCTCCTACGAGCAGTACTTC	CASSLAPRGSSYEQYF	few	TRBV7-8	TRBD1	TRBJ2-7
TGTGCCAGCAGTTACCGGTGGCAGACAACAGATACGCAGTATTTT	CASSYRWQTTDTQYF	-	TRBV6-2/TRBV6-3	-	TRBJ2-3
TGTGCCAGCAGCTTAGTGGCGGGAGGATCCTACAATGAGCAGTTCTTC	CASSLVAGGSYNEQFF	few	TRBV7-2	TRBD2	TRBJ2-1
TGCGCCAGCAGCTTGACAGGGGGCGCCGATGGCTACACCTTC	CASSLTGGADGYTF	-	TRBV5-1	TRBD1	TRBJ1-2
TGTGCCAGCAGTCGCGGACAGGGGCTATCCAATGAGCAGTTCTTC	CASSRGQGLSNEQFF	-	TRBV3-1/TRBV3-2	TRBD1	TRBJ2-1
TGTGCCAGCAGCTTAATAGATGGGCGCTATGGCTACACCTTC	CASSLIDGRYGYTF	-	TRBV7-9	-	TRBJ1-2
TGTGCCAGTAGTGACCTAGCGGGAGGTTTCGATGAGCAGTTCTTC	CASSDLAGGFDEQFF	-	TRBV19	TRBD2	TRBJ2-1
TGTGCCAGCAGCCAAGATCCTGTTGTTAGCGGGAGAAGGGAGCAGTTCTTC	CASSQDPVVSGRREQFF	-	TRBV3-1/TRBV3-2	TRBD2	TRBJ2-1
TGTGCCAGCAGCCTGACTAGCGGTTCCTACGAGCAGTACTTC	CASSLTSGSYEQYF	-	TRBV5-5	TRBD2	TRBJ2-7
TGTGCCAGCAGTTACTCTTGGGCAGGAGGTCAGCCCCAGCATTTT	CASSYSWAGGQPQHF	-	TRBV6-5	-	TRBJ1-5
TGTGCCAGCAGCCCGAGGAGTGCCTCGAGCTCCTACAATGAGCAGTTCTTC	CASSPRSASSSYNEQFF	-	TRBV9	-	TRBJ2-1
TGTGCCAGCAGCTTGGAAACTAGCGGGCCTAATCCCTACGAGCAGTACTTC	CASSLETSGPNPYEQYF	-	TRBV5-4	TRBD2	TRBJ2-7
TGTGCCATCAGTGAGTACGACAGGGGGCTCTATGGCTACACCTTC	CAISEYDRGLYGYTF	-	TRBV10-3	TRBD1	TRBJ1-2
TGCGCCAGGGAACAGGGGGCGGTATACGAGCAGTACTTC	CAREQGAVYEQYF	-	TRBV10-1	TRBD1	TRBJ2-7
TGTGCCAGCAGCCACGACCGGGACAGGGGGCTCCGTAACTATGGCTACACCTTC	CASSHDRDRGLRNYGYTF	-	TRBV7-8	TRBD1	TRBJ1-2
TGTGCCAGCAGTTTATCGACACGGATTTATGGCTACACCTTC	CASSLSTRIYGYTF	few	TRBV28	-	TRBJ1-2
TGTGCCAGTAGTAGACGGACGGGGGTTCAGAACACTGAAGCTTTCTTT	CASSRRTGVQNTEAFF	-	TRBV19	-	TRBJ1-1
TGTGCCAGCAGTTTCGGCGCGGGTAACGCCGGGGAGCTGTTTTTT	CASSFGAGNAGELFF	once	TRBV28	-	TRBJ2-2
TGTGCCAGCTCACCCGGACAGGCGACCAATGAGCAGTTCTTC	CASSPGQATNEQFF	-	TRBV18	TRBD1	TRBJ2-1
TGTGCCAGCACCTTGGGGAGTTTGGGTCAGCCCCAGCATTTT	CASTLGSLGQPQHF	-	TRBV28	-	TRBJ1-5
TGTGCCAGCAGCTCCCCGGGACAGGGCTACAATGAGCAGTTCTTC	CASSSPGQGYNEQFF	once	TRBV11-2	TRBD1	TRBJ2-1
TGTGCCACCCGGGGGGGGTGGAATGAAAAACTGCTTTTT	CATRGGWNEKLLF	few	TRBV27	-	TRBJ1-4
TGTGCCAGCAGCTTAGCGCTCGGGGAAGGGACACCCCTCCACTTT	CASSLALGEGTPLHF	-	TRBV7-9	-	TRBJ1-6
TGTGCCAGCAGTTTAACGCTAGCGGGATCTCCGGAGCAGTACTTC	CASSLTLAGSPEQYF	-	TRBV27	TRBD2	TRBJ2-7
TGTGCCAGCAGCCCTCGACTAGCGGGCTACAATGAGCAGTTCTTC	CASSPRLAGYNEQFF	-	TRBV11-3	TRBD2	TRBJ2-1
TGCAGTGCTCCCCTGGACTTGAAGCAGTTCTTC	CSAPLDLKQFF	once	TRBV20-1	-	TRBJ2-1
TGTGCCACCAGCGCCCGCGGGAACACCGGGGAGCTGTTTTTT	CATSARGNTGELFF	-	TRBV24-1	-	TRBJ2-2
TGTGCCAGCAGCCAAGTAGCAGGGGCTCAGCCCCAGCATTTT	CASSQVAGAQPQHF	-	TRBV3-1/TRBV3-2	-	TRBJ1-5
TGCGCCAGCAGCCAAGGTTCTAGCGGGAGCAGGCACAATGAGCAGTTCTTC	CASSQGSSGSRHNEQFF	-	TRBV4-3	TRBD2	TRBJ2-1
TGTGCCAGCAGCATAATGCCACGAGACAGGGGAAAGGACGGGAACACTGAAGCTTTCTTT	CASSIMPRDRGKDGNTEAFF	-	TRBV21-1	-	TRBJ1-1
TGTGCCAGCAGCCAAAGGTTGCGGCCAACGGGGGTTACTGGCACTGAAGCTTTCTTT	CASSQRLRPTGVTGTEAFF	-	TRBV14	-	TRBJ1-1
TGTGCCAGCAGTGATCGGAGGGCTCGGACCGGGGAGCTGTTTTTT	CASSDRRARTGELFF	-	TRBV2	-	TRBJ2-2
TGTGCCAGCAGCTTAGCGGGGGGTGGTACCTACAATGAGCAGTTCTTC	CASSLAGGGTYNEQFF	-	TRBV7-9	-	TRBJ2-1
TGTGCCAGTAGTGTTGGACAGAAGAACACCATATATTTT	CASSVGQKNTIYF	-	TRBV19	-	TRBJ1-3
TGTGCCAGCAGTTCCCGGGACAGGACTAACTATGGCTACACCTTC	CASSSRDRTNYGYTF	-	TRBV27	TRBD1	TRBJ1-2
TGTGCCAGCAGCTTAGTTCTCTCGGGGGGTTCACCCCTCCACTTT	CASSLVLSGGSPLHF	-	TRBV11-2	-	TRBJ1-6